The clone carrying this TCR beta chain was recorded at least ten times. Its antigen is undetermined. Starting material for RNA and DNA co-extraction consisted of about 20-32 mg of unsorted bulk tissue. The data stem from a study of tumor-infiltrating lymphocytes in primary liver carcinoma. Broader study findings: About 8-25% of top clones, no more, were shared by all five regions.

This CDR3 comprises 16 residues. The germline gives CDR1 MNHEY, CDR2 SVGAGI. With 6 bases removed from V and 0 bases from J, the gap between germline ends came to 15 bases. Researchers generated TCR beta cDNA from around 510 ng of total RNA, relying on a constant-region primer. ARM-PCR, slightly modified, supplied the TCR beta libraries through three nested multiplex PCR rounds. In the first two PCR rounds, TRBV1-TRBV30 forward primers were paired with a C-beta reverse primer, and each round lasted approximately 10 cycles. A single record per CDR3 protein comes from TCRdb applying MiXCR to the multiplex PCR reads. This table holds 100,000 or so distinct CDR3 sequences, about 70% found once.

V is TRBV6-5 and J is TRBJ1-3; no reliable D call. This TCR was recovered from a woman aged 60-75 years with primary liver carcinoma and hepatitis B virus infection. The sample was liver tumor tissue from sampling region 5. As to subset: tumor region T5, tumor centre. CDR3 protein: CASSEVRRTSGNTIYF. The CDR3 bases are TGTGCCAGCAGCGAAGTGCGCCGAACCTCTGGAAACACCATATATTTT.